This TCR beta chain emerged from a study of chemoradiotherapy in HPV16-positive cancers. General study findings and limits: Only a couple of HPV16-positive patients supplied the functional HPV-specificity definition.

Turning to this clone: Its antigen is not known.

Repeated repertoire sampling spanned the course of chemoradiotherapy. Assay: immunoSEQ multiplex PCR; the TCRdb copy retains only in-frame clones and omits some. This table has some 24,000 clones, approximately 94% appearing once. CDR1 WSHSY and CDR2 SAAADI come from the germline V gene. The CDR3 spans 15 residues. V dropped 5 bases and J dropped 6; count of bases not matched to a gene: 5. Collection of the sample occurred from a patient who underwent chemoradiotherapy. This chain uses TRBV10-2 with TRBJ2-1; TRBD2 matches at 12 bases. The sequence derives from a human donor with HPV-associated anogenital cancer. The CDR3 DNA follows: TGCGCCAGCAGTAAAACTAGCGGGAGGATCAATGAGCAGTTCTTC. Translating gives CASSKTSGRINEQFF.